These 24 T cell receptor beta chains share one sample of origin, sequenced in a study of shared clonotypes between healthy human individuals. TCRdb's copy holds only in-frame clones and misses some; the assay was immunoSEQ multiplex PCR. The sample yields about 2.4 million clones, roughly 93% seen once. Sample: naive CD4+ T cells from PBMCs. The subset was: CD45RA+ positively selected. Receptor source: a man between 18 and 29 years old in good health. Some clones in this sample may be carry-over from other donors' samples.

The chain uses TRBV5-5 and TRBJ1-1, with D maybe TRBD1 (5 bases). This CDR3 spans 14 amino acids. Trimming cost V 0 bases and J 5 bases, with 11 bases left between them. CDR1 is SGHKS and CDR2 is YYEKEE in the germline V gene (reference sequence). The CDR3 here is CASSLGGFSTEAFF. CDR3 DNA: TGTGCCAGCAGCTTGGGGGGCTTTAGTACTGAAGCTTTCTTT.

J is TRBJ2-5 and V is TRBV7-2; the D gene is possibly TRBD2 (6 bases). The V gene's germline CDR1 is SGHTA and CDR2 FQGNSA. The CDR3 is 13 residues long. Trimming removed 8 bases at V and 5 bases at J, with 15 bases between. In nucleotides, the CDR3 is TGTGCCAGCGGGCGCGGGCGGGACGAGACCCAGTACTTC. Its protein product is CASGRGRDETQYF.

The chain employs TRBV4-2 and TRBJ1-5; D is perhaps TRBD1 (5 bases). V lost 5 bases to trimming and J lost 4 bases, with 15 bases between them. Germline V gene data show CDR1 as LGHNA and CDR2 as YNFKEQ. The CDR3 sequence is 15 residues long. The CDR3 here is CASSEEARGNQPQHF. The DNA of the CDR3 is TGTGCCAGCAGCGAGGAGGCGCGGGGGAATCAGCCCCAGCATTTT.

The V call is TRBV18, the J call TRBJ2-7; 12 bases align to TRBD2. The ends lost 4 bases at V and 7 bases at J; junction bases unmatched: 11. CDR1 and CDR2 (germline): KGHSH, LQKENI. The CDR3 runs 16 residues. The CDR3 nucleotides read TGTGCCAGCTCACGCGAGACTAGCGGGAGCTCTGGGGAGCAGTACTTC. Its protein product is CASSRETSGSSGEQYF.

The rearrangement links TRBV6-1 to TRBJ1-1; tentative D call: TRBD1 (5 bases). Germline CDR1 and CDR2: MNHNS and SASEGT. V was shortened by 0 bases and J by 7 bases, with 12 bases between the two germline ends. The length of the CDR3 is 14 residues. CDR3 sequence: CASSEAGGWGEAFF. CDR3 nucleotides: TGTGCCAGCAGTGAAGCCGGGGGTTGGGGTGAAGCTTTCTTT.

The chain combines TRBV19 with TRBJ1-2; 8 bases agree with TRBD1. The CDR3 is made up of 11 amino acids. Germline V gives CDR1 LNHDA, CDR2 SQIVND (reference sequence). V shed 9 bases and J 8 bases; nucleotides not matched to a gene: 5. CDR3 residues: CARDRDYGYTF. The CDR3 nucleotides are TGTGCCAGGGACAGGGATTACGGCTACACCTTC.

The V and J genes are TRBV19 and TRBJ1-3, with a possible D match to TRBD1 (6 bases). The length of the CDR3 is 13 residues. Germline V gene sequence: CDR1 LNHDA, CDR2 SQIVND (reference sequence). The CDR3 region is CAAGAYSGNTIYF. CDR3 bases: TGTGCGGCAGGGGCTTACTCTGGAAACACCATATATTTT.

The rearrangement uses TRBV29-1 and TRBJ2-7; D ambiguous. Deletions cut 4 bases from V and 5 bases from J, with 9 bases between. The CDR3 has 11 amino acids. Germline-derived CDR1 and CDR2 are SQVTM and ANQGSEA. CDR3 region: CSVADSHEQYF. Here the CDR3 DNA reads TGCAGCGTTGCAGATTCGCACGAGCAGTACTTC.

The CDR3 region is CAWDRRLSGNTIYF. CDR3 coding DNA: TGTGCCTGGGACCGACGGCTCTCTGGAAACACCATATATTTT. The genes are TRBV30 and TRBJ1-3; D is ambiguous. Trimming pared 5 bases from V and 0 bases from J, leaving 11 bases between. The germline V gene encodes CDR1 GTSNPN and CDR2 SVGIG (reference sequence). This CDR3 contains 14 residues.

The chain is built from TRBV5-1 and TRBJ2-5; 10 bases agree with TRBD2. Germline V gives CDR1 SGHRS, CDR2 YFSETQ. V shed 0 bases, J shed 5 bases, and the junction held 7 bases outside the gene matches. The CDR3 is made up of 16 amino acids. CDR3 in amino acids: CASSLAKREGLETQYF. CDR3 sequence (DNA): TGCGCCAGCAGCTTGGCTAAGCGGGAGGGCCTGGAGACCCAGTACTTC.

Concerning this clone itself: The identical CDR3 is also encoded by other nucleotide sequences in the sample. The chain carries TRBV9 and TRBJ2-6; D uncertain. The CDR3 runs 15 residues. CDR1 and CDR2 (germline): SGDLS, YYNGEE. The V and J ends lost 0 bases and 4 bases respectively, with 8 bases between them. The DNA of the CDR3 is TGTGCCAGCAGCGTAGGAAGTCCCGGGGCCAACGTCCTGACTTTC. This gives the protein CASSVGSPGANVLTF.

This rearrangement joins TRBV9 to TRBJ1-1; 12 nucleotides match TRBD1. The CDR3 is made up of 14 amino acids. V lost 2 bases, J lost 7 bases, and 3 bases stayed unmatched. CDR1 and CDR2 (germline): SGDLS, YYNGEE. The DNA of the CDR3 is TGTGCCAGCAGCGTGGGGACAGGGGGCATTGAAGCTTTCTTT. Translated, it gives CASSVGTGGIEAFF. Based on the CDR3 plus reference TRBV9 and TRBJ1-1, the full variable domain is DSGVTQTPKHLITATGQRVTLRCSPRSGDLSVYWYQQSLDQGLQFLIQYYNGEERAKGNILERFSAQQFPDLHSELNLSSLELGDSALYFCASSVGTGGIEAFFGQGTRLTVV.

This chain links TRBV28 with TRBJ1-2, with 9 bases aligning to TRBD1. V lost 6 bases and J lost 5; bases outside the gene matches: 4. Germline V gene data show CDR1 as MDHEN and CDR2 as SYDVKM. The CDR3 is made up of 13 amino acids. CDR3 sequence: CASRLTGGYGYTF. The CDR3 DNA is TGTGCCAGCAGGCTGACAGGGGGGTATGGCTACACCTTC.

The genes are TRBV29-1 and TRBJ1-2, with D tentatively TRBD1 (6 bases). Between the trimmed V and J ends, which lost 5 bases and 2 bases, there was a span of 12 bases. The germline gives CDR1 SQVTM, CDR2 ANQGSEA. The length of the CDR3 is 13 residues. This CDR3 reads CSVRTALNYGYTF. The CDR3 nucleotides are TGCAGCGTTCGGACAGCCCTAAACTATGGCTACACCTTC.

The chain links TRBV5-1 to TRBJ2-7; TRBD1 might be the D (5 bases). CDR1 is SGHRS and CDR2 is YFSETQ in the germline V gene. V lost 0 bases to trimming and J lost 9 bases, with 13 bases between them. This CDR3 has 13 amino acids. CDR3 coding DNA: TGCGCCAGCAGCTTGGTGGTGGGGCATGGGCAGTACTTC. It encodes CASSLVVGHGQYF.

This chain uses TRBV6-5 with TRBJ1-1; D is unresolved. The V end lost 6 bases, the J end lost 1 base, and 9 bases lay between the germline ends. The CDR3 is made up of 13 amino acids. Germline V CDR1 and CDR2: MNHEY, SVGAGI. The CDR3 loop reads CASRPLGNTEAFF. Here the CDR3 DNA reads TGTGCCAGCAGGCCGTTGGGGAACACTGAAGCTTTCTTT.

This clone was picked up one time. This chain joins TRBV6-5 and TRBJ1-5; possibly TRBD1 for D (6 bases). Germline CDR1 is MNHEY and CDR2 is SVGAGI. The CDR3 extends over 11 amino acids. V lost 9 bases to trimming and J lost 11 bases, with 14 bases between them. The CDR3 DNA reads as TGTGCCAGTCTCCGAAACAGGGCCCAGCATTTT. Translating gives CASLRNRAQHF.

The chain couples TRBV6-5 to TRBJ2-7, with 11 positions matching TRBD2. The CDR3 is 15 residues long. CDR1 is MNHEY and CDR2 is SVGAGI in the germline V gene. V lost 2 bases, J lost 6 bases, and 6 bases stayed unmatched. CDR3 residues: CASSYGGLAGGEQYF. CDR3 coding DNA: TGTGCCAGCAGTTACGGTGGGCTAGCGGGAGGCGAGCAGTACTTC.

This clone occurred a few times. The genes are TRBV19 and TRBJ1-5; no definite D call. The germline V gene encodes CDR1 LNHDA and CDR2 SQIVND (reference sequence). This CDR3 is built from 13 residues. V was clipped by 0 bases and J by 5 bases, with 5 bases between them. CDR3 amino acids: CASSIDPHQPQHF. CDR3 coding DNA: TGTGCCAGTAGTATAGACCCCCATCAGCCCCAGCATTTT.

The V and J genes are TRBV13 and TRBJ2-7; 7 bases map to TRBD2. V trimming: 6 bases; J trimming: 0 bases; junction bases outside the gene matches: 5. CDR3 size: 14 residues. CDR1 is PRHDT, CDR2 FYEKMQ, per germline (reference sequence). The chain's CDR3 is CASRRAGNSYEQYF. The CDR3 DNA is TGTGCCAGCAGAAGAGCGGGGAACTCCTACGAGCAGTACTTC.

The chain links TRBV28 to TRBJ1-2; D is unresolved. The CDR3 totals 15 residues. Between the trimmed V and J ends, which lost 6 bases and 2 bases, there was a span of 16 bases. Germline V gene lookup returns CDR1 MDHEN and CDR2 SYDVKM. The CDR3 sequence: CASRNWAAGNYGYTF. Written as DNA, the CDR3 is TGTGCCAGCAGAAACTGGGCTGCGGGCAACTATGGCTACACCTTC.

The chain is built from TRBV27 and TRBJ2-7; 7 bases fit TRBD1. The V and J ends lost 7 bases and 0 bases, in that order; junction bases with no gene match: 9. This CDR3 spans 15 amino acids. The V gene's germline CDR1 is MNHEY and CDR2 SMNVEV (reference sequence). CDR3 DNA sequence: TGTGCCAGCACCAGAACAGGGGCGAGCTCCTACGAGCAGTACTTC. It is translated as CASTRTGASSYEQYF.

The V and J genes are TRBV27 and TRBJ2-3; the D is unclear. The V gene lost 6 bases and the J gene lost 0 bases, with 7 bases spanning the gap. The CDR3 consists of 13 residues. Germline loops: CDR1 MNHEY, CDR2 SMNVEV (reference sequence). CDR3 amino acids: CASSGHSTDTQYF. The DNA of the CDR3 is TGTGCCAGCAGCGGCCATAGCACAGATACGCAGTATTTT.

The CDR3 DNA follows: TGCGCCAGCAGCCCCGGGACTAGGGGGAACGAGCAGTACTTC. Its protein product is CASSPGTRGNEQYF. The chain carries TRBV10-2 and TRBJ2-7; 8 positions match TRBD2. The CDR3 loop spans 14 amino acids. In germline, CDR1 is WSHSY, CDR2 SAAADI. Trimming cost V 6 bases and J 5 bases; bases outside gene matches: 9.